The 7 T cell receptor beta chains in this list originate from one sample, sequenced in a study of T cell repertoires in cytomegalovirus infection. TCRdb recomputed calls from the reads with MiXCR, one row per CDR3 protein. This sample carries fewer than 350,000 distinct CDR3 sequences, 9.5% of them seen once, and the ten largest clones take around 4.5%. Sequenced: PBMCs. These receptors came from a human donor in good health (CMV status not recorded). Some clones in this sample may be carry-over from other donors' samples.

In its sample, this clonotype was seen a few times. The rearrangement joins TRBV12-3 or TRBV12-4 to TRBJ1-3; D is ambiguous. V dropped 6 bases and J dropped 4 bases, with 10 bases sitting between them. This CDR3 has 13 residues. The CDR3 nucleotides are TGTGCCAGCAGGAGGACCCAAGGAAACACCATATATTTT. This translates into CASRRTQGNTIYF.

This clonotype has more than one count but fewer than ten. The rearrangement uses TRBV6-6 and TRBJ1-2, with D tentatively TRBD1 (5 bases). Trimming removed 5 bases at V and 8 bases at J, with 21 bases between. The CDR3 is 15 residues long. From germline, CDR1 is MNHNY and CDR2 SVGAGI (reference sequence). The DNA for the CDR3 is TGTGCCAGCAGTACCGAACTTACTGTCTCAGGGGGCTACACCTTC. Its translation is CASSTELTVSGGYTF.

The chain employs TRBV15 and TRBJ1-2; TRBD1 matches at 7 bases. V shed 3 bases, J shed 3 bases, and the junction held 4 bases outside the gene matches. The CDR3 is 14 amino acids. CDR1 and CDR2 from the germline V gene are LNHNV and YYDKDF (reference sequence). CDR3 protein: CATSSGGTDYGYTF. Here the CDR3 DNA reads TGTGCCACCAGCAGCGGCGGGACAGACTATGGCTACACCTTC.

This chain connects TRBV29-1 to TRBJ1-2, with D hard to call. Germline values: CDR1 SQVTM, CDR2 ANQGSEA. With 4 bases removed from V and 6 bases from J, the gap between germline ends came to 12 bases. The CDR3 spans 12 residues. In nucleotides, the CDR3 is TGCAGCGTTGGCCCGGGCACAAATGGCTACACCTTC. Encoded protein: CSVGPGTNGYTF.

This clonotype was counted at least ten times. The rearrangement links TRBV12-3 or TRBV12-4 to TRBJ2-1; no reliable D call. CDR3 length: 15 amino acids. The V gene lost 3 bases and the J gene lost 0 bases, with 9 bases spanning the gap. CDR3 in DNA: TGTGCCAGCAGTTTCGGCTTGAGCTCCTACAATGAGCAGTTCTTC. This translates into CASSFGLSSYNEQFF.

This clonotype appeared many times. The chain's CDR3 is CASSQDIGGGGYEQYF. In DNA form, the CDR3 reads TGCGCCAGCAGCCAAGATATCGGAGGGGGCGGATACGAGCAGTACTTC. The V and J genes are TRBV4-3 and TRBJ2-7; D is possibly TRBD1 (7 bases). Trimming shortened V by 0 bases and J by 4 bases, and 16 bases separated the two germline ends. Germline loops: CDR1 LGHNA, CDR2 YSLEER. This CDR3 comprises 16 residues.

This clonotype has a handful of counts. This rearrangement joins TRBV12-3 or TRBV12-4 to TRBJ1-1; TRBD1 matches 7 bases. J gave up 6 bases and V 4 bases, and 5 bases lay outside the gene matches. The CDR3 spans 13 residues. The CDR3 DNA follows: TGTGCCAGCAGTTCCAACAGGGGTTCTGAAGCTTTCTTT. It codes for CASSSNRGSEAFF.